The 32 T cell receptor beta chains in this list originate from one sample, sequenced in a study of circulating and synovial CD4+ cells in juvenile arthritis. Profiled with immunoSEQ multiplex PCR; TCRdb holds only in-frame clones, not every one. The data contain 36,000 or so clones, over 85% of them singletons. The specimen was CD4+ T cells from blood. The receptors were sampled from a human donor with juvenile idiopathic arthritis.

The chain carries TRBV5-6 and TRBJ2-5; tentatively, D is TRBD1 (5 bases). The DNA end favors TRBJ2-7, so the J call may be wrong. Germline CDR1 and CDR2: SGHDT and YYEEEE. This CDR3 has 13 residues. The CDR3 coding sequence is TGTGCCAGCACCTCAGGGAAGCCAAACGAGCAGTACTTC. The encoded protein is CASTSGKPNEQYF.

This chain joins TRBV28 and TRBJ1-5, with a weak D call TRBD1 (5 bases). Looked up from germline, CDR1 is MDHEN and CDR2 is SYDVKM. Trimming cost V 10 bases and J 1 base, with 20 bases left between them. The CDR3 covers 16 residues. CDR3 protein: CATRVAPLVSNQPQHF. The CDR3 DNA reads TGTGCCACCAGGGTTGCCCCCTTAGTGAGCAATCAGCCCCAGCATTTT.

The DNA for the CDR3 is TGTGCCATCAGTGGGGAACGGAGGGAGGGCTACACCTTC. Its protein product is CAISGERREGYTF. This chain uses TRBV10-3 with TRBJ1-2; D not resolved. Germline values: CDR1 ENHRY, CDR2 SYGVKD. CDR3 length: 13 amino acids. Trimming shortened V by 4 bases and J by 8 bases, and 14 bases separated the two germline ends.

This clone was detected once. This chain uses TRBV18 with TRBJ1-1; D is ambiguous. Looked up from germline, CDR1 is KGHSH and CDR2 is LQKENI. The CDR3 loop spans 13 amino acids. V gave up 6 bases and J gave up 5 bases, with 13 bases separating them. The chain's CDR3 is CASSLNRGTEAFF. DNA of the CDR3: TGTGCCAGCTCCCTGAACAGAGGGACTGAAGCTTTCTTT.

This chain joins TRBV2 and TRBJ1-2; no reliable D call. CDR3 length: 10 amino acids. Germline lookup yields CDR1 SNHLY and CDR2 FYNNEI. The V gene lost 8 bases and the J gene lost 5 bases, with 6 bases spanning the gap. CDR3: CASLAYGYTF. The DNA of the CDR3 is TGTGCCAGCCTGGCATATGGCTACACCTTC.

This chain connects TRBV18 to TRBJ1-6; D unclear. Germline V gives CDR1 KGHSH, CDR2 LQKENI. The CDR3 is made up of 14 amino acids. With 0 bases removed from V and 5 bases from J, the gap between germline ends came to 5 bases. The CDR3 sequence: CASSPPVNNSPLHF. The CDR3 region has the DNA TGTGCCAGCTCACCACCTGTTAATAATTCACCCCTCCACTTT.

The J gene is TRBJ2-4, the V gene TRBV7-9; TRBD2 aligns across 9 bases. The CDR3 is 16 amino acids. J was trimmed by 11 bases and V by 0 bases; bases with no gene match: 11. CDR1 and CDR2 (germline): SEHNR, FQNEAQ (reference sequence). CDR3 DNA: TGTGCCAGCAGCTTAGCCGCTAGCGGGGTTTATGACGTTCAGTACTTC. Translating it yields CASSLAASGVYDVQYF.

A single count supports this clone. The rearrangement joins TRBV30 to TRBJ1-3; 9 bases align to TRBD1. The germline V gene encodes CDR1 GTSNPN and CDR2 SVGIG (reference sequence). CDR3 size: 14 residues. The trim removed 3 bases at V and 2 bases at J, leaving 2 bases unmatched. CDR3 DNA sequence: TGTGCCTGGAGACGGACAGGGGCTGGAAACACCATATATTTT. It encodes CAWRRTGAGNTIYF.

This chain joins TRBV5-6 and TRBJ2-5, with 8 nucleotides matching TRBD1. J was trimmed by 5 bases and V by 4 bases; bases with no gene match: 10. Germline V CDR1 and CDR2: SGHDT, YYEEEE. The CDR3 has 15 amino acids. CDR3 sequence reads: CASSPGQGGRETQYF. In DNA, the CDR3 is TGTGCCAGCAGCCCTGGACAGGGAGGTCGGGAGACCCAGTACTTC. The variable domain in full, with the rest retrieved from reference TRBV5-6 and TRBJ2-5, is DAGVTQSPTHLIKTRGQQVTLRCSPKSGHDTVSWYQQALGQGPQFIFQYYEEEERQRGNFPDRFSGHQFPNYSSELNVNALLLGDSALYLCASSPGQGGRETQYFGPGTRLLVL.

The rearrangement links TRBV10-3 to TRBJ2-7; a weak D match, TRBD1 (6 bases). The CDR3 spans 12 residues. Per germline, CDR1 ENHRY and CDR2 SYGVKD. The germline V and J ends were trimmed by 10 bases and 6 bases, with 16 bases remaining between them. The CDR3 DNA sequence: TGTGCCACCGCCACCCAGGGGTCCGAGCAGTACTTC. Its protein product is CATATQGSEQYF.

The V and J genes are TRBV5-4 and TRBJ1-2; 7 bases match TRBD1. V shed 6 bases, J shed 2 bases, and the junction held 4 bases outside the gene matches. Germline V gene lookup returns CDR1 SGHNT and CDR2 YYREEE (reference sequence). This CDR3 comprises 13 residues. CDR3 coding DNA: TGTGCCAGCACCAGACAGGGAAACTATGGCTACACCTTC. This sequence encodes CASTRQGNYGYTF.

The CDR3 reads CASSETGLSNQPQHF. CDR3 DNA sequence: TGTGCCAGCAGTGAAACGGGACTGAGCAATCAGCCCCAGCATTTT. The chain couples TRBV2 to TRBJ1-5; a weak D match, TRBD1 (5 bases). V was shortened by 2 bases and J by 1 base, with 9 bases between the two germline ends. Germline lookup yields CDR1 SNHLY and CDR2 FYNNEI. This CDR3 spans 15 amino acids.

The chain couples TRBV11-1 to TRBJ1-2; 12 positions agree with TRBD1. With V trimmed by 5 bases and J by 6 bases, 4 bases remained unmatched. This CDR3 is built from 14 residues. Germline-derived CDR1 and CDR2 are SGHAT and FQDESV (reference sequence). CDR3 coding DNA: TGTGCCAGCAGCCGGGACAGGGGGCTGGATGGCTACACCTTC. Residues: CASSRDRGLDGYTF. Complete variable domain (other parts from reference TRBV11-1 and TRBJ1-2): EAEVAQSPRYKITEKSQAVAFWCDPISGHATLYWYRQILGQGPELLVQFQDESVVDDSQLPKDRFSAERLKGVDSTLKIQPAELGDSAMYLCASSRDRGLDGYTFGSGTRLTVV.

This clone appeared a few times. In DNA, the CDR3 is TGTGCCAGCAGTTACTCTGAGACAGGAAACTATGGCTACACCTTC. Its translation: CASSYSETGNYGYTF. The J gene is TRBJ1-2, the V gene TRBV6-6; D may be TRBD1 (6 bases). This CDR3 has 15 amino acids. The V gene lost 0 bases and the J gene lost 2 bases, with 10 bases spanning the gap. Looked up from germline, CDR1 is MNHNY and CDR2 is SVGAGI (reference sequence).

This clone was observed a few times. The chain joins TRBV19 to TRBJ1-3, with no clear D. Trimming left V 3 bases short and J 0 bases short, with 9 bases between. CDR1 is LNHDA, CDR2 SQIVND, per germline (reference sequence). This CDR3 spans 15 amino acids. CDR3 nucleotide sequence: TGTGCCAGTAGTATGATGAGAAACTCTGGAAACACCATATATTTT. This translates into CASSMMRNSGNTIYF.

The chain carries TRBV6-1 and TRBJ2-1; TRBD1 is a possible D gene (6 bases). The CDR3 spans 14 residues. Germline V gene lookup returns CDR1 MNHNS and CDR2 SASEGT. V was pared by 5 bases and J by 2 bases, with 10 bases between. The CDR3 here is CASSRQATYNEQFF. The CDR3 DNA reads TGTGCCAGCAGTAGACAGGCCACCTACAATGAGCAGTTCTTC.

With respect to this clone: One junction end disagrees with the germline gene, perhaps due to a read error. The identical CDR3 is also encoded by other nucleotide sequences in the sample. The chain recombines TRBV19 with TRBJ1-6, with a possible D match to TRBD1 (6 bases). The CDR3 spans 14 residues. The germline CDR1 and CDR2 sequences are LNHDA and SQIVND (reference sequence). The CDR3 sequence is CASSISGDNSPLHF. Here the CDR3 DNA reads TGTGCCAGTAGTATTTCAGGGGATAATTCCCCCCTCCACTTT.

With respect to this clone: Additional DNA sequences in this sample encode the identical CDR3. The chain carries TRBV7-2 and TRBJ1-6; D gene unclear. The ends were cut back, 2 bases at V and 4 bases at J, with 9 bases in the middle. The CDR3 is made up of 15 amino acids. The germline V gene has CDR1 SGHTA and CDR2 FQGNSA. The CDR3 bases are TGTGCCAGCAGCTTATATGGGCTTTATAATTCACCCCTCCACTTT. Translated, it gives CASSLYGLYNSPLHF.

The rearrangement joins TRBV28 to TRBJ1-1; no reliable D call. Trimming left V 6 bases short and J 2 bases short, with 13 bases between. The CDR3 has 14 residues. Germline assignment: CDR1 MDHEN and CDR2 SYDVKM. The CDR3 sequence is CASRAAGVNTEAFF. The CDR3 DNA reads TGTGCCAGCAGGGCCGCCGGGGTCAACACTGAAGCTTTCTTT.

The chain combines TRBV7-9 with TRBJ1-5; TRBD1 agrees at 7 bases. The junction had 4 bases not matched to a gene; V was cut back by 3 bases and J by 11 bases. The CDR3 has 12 amino acids. Per germline, CDR1 SEHNR and CDR2 FQNEAQ (reference sequence). Written as DNA, the CDR3 is TGTGCCAGCAGCTTCGACAGGGAGACCCAGCATTTT. Translation: CASSFDRETQHF.

This chain links TRBV10-3 with TRBJ2-3; D may be TRBD2 (5 bases). Trimming pared 4 bases from V and 1 base from J, leaving 12 bases between. The V gene's germline CDR1 is ENHRY and CDR2 SYGVKD. The CDR3 is 15 amino acids. CDR3: CAISVGSEGTDTQYF. The CDR3 DNA sequence: TGTGCCATCAGTGTTGGTAGCGAGGGCACAGATACGCAGTATTTT.

Details on this clone: Germline is not matched at one junction end, which may reflect a read error. Other DNA sequences of this sample code for an identical CDR3. The chain is built from TRBV18 and TRBJ1-2; D call uncertain. The germline CDR1 and CDR2 sequences are KGHSH and LQKENI. The CDR3 has 13 amino acids. CDR3 region: CASSPPGADGYTF. CDR3 nucleotide sequence: TGCGCCAGCTCACCACCGGGCGCCGACGGCTACACCTTC.

The chain employs TRBV5-6 and TRBJ2-5, with 10 bases identical to TRBD2. Germline V lookup: CDR1 SGHDT, CDR2 YYEEEE. V lost 2 bases to trimming and J lost 3 bases; unmatched junction nucleotides: 4. This CDR3 is 15 amino acids long. CDR3 amino acids: CASSFGLAVKETQYF. CDR3 DNA: TGTGCCAGCAGCTTCGGACTAGCGGTTAAAGAGACCCAGTACTTC.

The chain is built from TRBV7-2 and TRBJ1-1; possible D gene TRBD1, 6 bases. Per germline, CDR1 SGHTA and CDR2 FQGNSA. Trimming removed 5 bases from V and 6 bases from J, with 13 bases in between. CDR3 length equals 13 residues. For the CDR3, the DNA is TGTGCCAGCAGCCCCGGACAGCATTCTGAAGCTTTCTTT. This translates into CASSPGQHSEAFF.

This chain links TRBV15 with TRBJ1-6; D is unresolved. In germline, CDR1 is LNHNV, CDR2 YYDKDF (reference sequence). Trimming removed 1 base at V and 11 bases at J, with 6 bases between. This CDR3 has 12 residues. For the CDR3, the DNA is TGTGCCACCAGCAGAGGAGAGACACCCCTCCACTTT. Translated, it gives CATSRGETPLHF.

The genes are TRBV2 and TRBJ2-5; 9 positions match TRBD2. Germline assignment: CDR1 SNHLY and CDR2 FYNNEI. After removal of 3 bases from V and 5 bases from J, the junction contained 1 base not matched to a gene. The CDR3 covers 13 residues. The CDR3 protein is CASSDLAGETQYF. CDR3 bases: TGTGCCAGCAGTGATCTAGCGGGGGAGACCCAGTACTTC.

This rearrangement joins TRBV4-1 to TRBJ1-5; D might be TRBD1 (6 bases). Trimming shortened V by 0 bases and J by 6 bases, and 9 bases separated the two germline ends. This CDR3 has 14 residues. CDR1 is MGHRA, CDR2 YSYEKL, per germline. CDR3 amino acids: CASSQDSGVQPQHF. CDR3 in DNA: TGCGCCAGCAGCCAAGATTCAGGGGTTCAGCCCCAGCATTTT.

The chain couples TRBV5-4 to TRBJ2-5, with D maybe TRBD1 (6 bases). This CDR3 spans 14 amino acids. V gave up 5 bases and J gave up 1 base, with 12 bases separating them. Germline V gives CDR1 SGHNT, CDR2 YYREEE (reference sequence). CDR3 nucleotide sequence: TGTGCCAGCAGTTCAAAGGGGGTCCAAGAGACCCAGTACTTC. This gives the protein CASSSKGVQETQYF.

This clone was detected only once. V usage is TRBV6-6 and J usage is TRBJ2-7; D call uncertain. Germline-derived CDR1 and CDR2 are MNHNY and SVGAGI (reference sequence). The CDR3 totals 14 residues. V was trimmed by 3 bases and J by 1 base, leaving 10 bases between them. The CDR3 protein is CASSYGSGSYEQYF. The CDR3 coding sequence is TGTGCCAGCAGTTATGGATCAGGTTCCTACGAGCAGTACTTC.

This clone was counted once. This chain links TRBV11-2 with TRBJ1-5; D possibly corresponds to TRBD1 (5 bases). The CDR3 has 14 amino acids. The V end was cut by 5 bases, the J end by 4 bases, with 12 bases between. Per the germline V gene, CDR1 is SGHAT and CDR2 is FQNNGV. CDR3 coding DNA: TGTGCCAGCAGCCGACCGGGGGGGAATCAGCCCCAGCATTTT. Translated: CASSRPGGNQPQHF.

The chain is built from TRBV4-1 and TRBJ1-4; the match to TRBD1 covers 7 bases. Per germline, CDR1 MGHRA and CDR2 YSYEKL. The junction had 6 bases not matched to a gene; V was cut back by 0 bases and J by 5 bases. CDR3 size: 16 residues. The CDR3 here is CASSQDWTGTNEKLFF. As DNA, the CDR3 is TGCGCCAGCAGCCAAGATTGGACAGGAACAAATGAAAAACTGTTTTTT.

The CDR3: CASSEDRPPISYEQYF. The DNA for the CDR3 is TGTGCCAGCAGTGAAGACAGACCCCCGATCTCCTACGAGCAGTACTTC. The chain carries TRBV2 and TRBJ2-7, with D uncertain. Germline V CDR1 and CDR2: SNHLY, FYNNEI. V gave up 1 base and J gave up 0 bases, with 13 bases separating them. There are 16 residues in the CDR3. The variable domain in full, completed from reference TRBV2 and TRBJ2-7, reads EPEVTQTPSHQVTQMGQEVILRCVPISNHLYFYWYRQILGQKVEFLVSFYNNEISEKSEIFDDQFSVERPDGSNFTLKIRSTKLEDSAMYFCASSEDRPPISYEQYFGPGTRLTVT.